The next 25 T cell receptor beta chains were all read from a single sample in a study of blood T cell repertoires in COVID-19. TCRdb's table, derived via immunoSEQ multiplex PCR, lists solely in-frame clones and lacks some. The sample lists more than 75,000 clones, around 82% occurring once. Specimen: peripheral blood. The receptors were gathered from a man aged 55 to 70 with acute or convalescent COVID-19.

This sequence joins TRBV28 and TRBJ1-2; D may be TRBD1 (5 bases). V shed 4 bases and J shed 4 bases, with 16 bases lying between them. The CDR3 covers 15 residues. Germline CDR1 and CDR2: MDHEN and SYDVKM. DNA for the CDR3: TGTGCCAGCAGTTCCCCCCCCCAGGGCCGCTATGGCTACACCTTC. Translating it yields CASSSPPQGRYGYTF.

This chain joins TRBV28 and TRBJ1-2, with 9 bases fitting TRBD1. The CDR3 has 12 amino acids. Per the germline V gene, CDR1 is MDHEN and CDR2 is SYDVKM. Unmatched junction bases numbered 3, after V lost 6 bases and J lost 7 bases. CDR3 loop: CASREQGAGYTF. Here the CDR3 DNA reads TGTGCCAGCAGGGAACAGGGGGCTGGCTACACCTTC.

This clone was recorded only once. CDR3 nucleotide sequence: TGTGCCACCAGTGACATAGCGGGAGGGAACACCGGGGAGCTGTTTTTT. It yields the protein CATSDIAGGNTGELFF. The chain joins TRBV24-1 to TRBJ2-2, with 10 nucleotides matching TRBD2. Germline loops: CDR1 KGHDR, CDR2 SFDVKD. Trimming cost V 4 bases and J 1 base; bases outside gene matches: 2. CDR3 length: 16 amino acids.

The rearrangement uses TRBV2 and TRBJ1-1; TRBD1 aligns across 8 bases. The germline V gene has CDR1 SNHLY and CDR2 FYNNEI. The V and J ends lost 6 bases and 4 bases, in that order; junction bases with no gene match: 7. This CDR3 has 14 residues. The DNA for the CDR3 is TGTGCCAGCAGGCCCGACAGGGGTGGCACTGAAGCTTTCTTT. It yields the protein CASRPDRGGTEAFF.

V is TRBV7-9 and J is TRBJ1-2; D unresolved. Germline CDR1 and CDR2: SEHNR and FQNEAQ (reference sequence). The V end lost 3 bases, the J end lost 4 bases, and 18 bases lay between the germline ends. This CDR3 comprises 16 residues. In DNA form, the CDR3 reads TGTGCCAGCAGCTTGTCTAGCGCATCGTCTCCCTATGGCTACACCTTC. Its protein product is CASSLSSASSPYGYTF.

The V and J genes are TRBV4-3 and TRBJ2-1, with 7 bases identical to TRBD2. Germline V gives CDR1 LGHNA, CDR2 YSLEER. V trimming: 4 bases; J trimming: 0 bases; junction bases outside the gene matches: 6. The CDR3 loop spans 16 amino acids. The CDR3 spells CASSPGGFRSYNEQFF. For the CDR3, the DNA is TGCGCCAGCAGCCCGGGGGGTTTTCGCTCCTACAATGAGCAGTTCTTC.

The J gene is TRBJ1-5, the V gene TRBV12-3 or TRBV12-4; a weak D match, TRBD1 (5 bases). The CDR3 has 13 amino acids. The V end was cut by 8 bases, the J end by 1 base, with 9 bases between. The CDR3 loop reads CASRQGSNQPQHF. The CDR3 region has the DNA TGTGCCAGCCGGCAGGGCAGCAATCAGCCCCAGCATTTT.

The chain recombines TRBV27 with TRBJ2-3; the match to TRBD2 covers 12 bases. Germline values: CDR1 MNHEY, CDR2 SMNVEV (reference sequence). With 3 bases clipped from V and 4 bases from J, the junction kept 8 bases outside the gene matches. The CDR3 is 17 residues long. CDR3 in DNA: TGTGCCAGCAGTTTTCAATCTAGCGGGGGGGCCGCAGATACGCAGTATTTT. Translating gives CASSFQSSGGAADTQYF.

The CDR3 here is CASSSVGTGETQYF. Written as DNA, the CDR3 is TGCGCCAGCAGCTCGGTTGGAACCGGGGAGACCCAGTACTTC. This chain joins TRBV5-1 and TRBJ2-5; D uncertain. The length of the CDR3 is 14 residues. Deletions cut 3 bases from V and 5 bases from J, with 14 bases between. Per germline, CDR1 SGHRS and CDR2 YFSETQ.

This clone was seen only once. This rearrangement joins TRBV5-4 to TRBJ1-2; 8 bases are shared with TRBD1. Germline loops: CDR1 SGHNT, CDR2 YYREEE (reference sequence). V dropped 0 bases and J dropped 3; count of bases not matched to a gene: 4. The CDR3 is 15 residues long. The CDR3 DNA follows: TGTGCCAGCAGCTTGGAGGGACAGGTGTACTATGGCTACACCTTC. Encoded protein: CASSLEGQVYYGYTF.

V is TRBV28 and J is TRBJ1-2; unclear D gene. Germline V lookup: CDR1 MDHEN, CDR2 SYDVKM. V shed 4 bases and J shed 8 bases, with 5 bases lying between them. This CDR3 has 10 residues. CDR3 DNA sequence: TGTGCCAGCAGTTCCCCAGGCTACACCTTC. Residues: CASSSPGYTF.

This clone was counted once. The chain is built from TRBV7-2 and TRBJ1-2; 8 bases align to TRBD1. J was trimmed by 8 bases and V by 5 bases; bases with no gene match: 13. From germline, CDR1 is SGHTA and CDR2 FQGNSA. The CDR3 totals 15 residues. CDR3 residues: CASSHLKDREFGYTF. The CDR3 DNA follows: TGTGCCAGCAGCCACCTCAAGGACAGGGAATTCGGCTACACCTTC.

This chain joins TRBV19 and TRBJ2-1; a weak D match, TRBD1 (6 bases). The CDR3 is 13 residues long. V was cut by 6 bases and J by 7 bases, with 13 bases left in between. Germline CDR1 is LNHDA and CDR2 is SQIVND (reference sequence). CDR3 protein: CASSRSQGNEQFF. CDR3 bases: TGTGCCAGTAGCAGGTCTCAGGGGAATGAGCAGTTCTTC. Filled out from reference TRBV19 and TRBJ2-1, the complete variable domain reads DGGITQSPKYLFRKEGQNVTLSCEQNLNHDAMYWYRQDPGQGLRLIYYSQIVNDFQKGDIAEGYSVSREKKESFPLTVTSAQKNPTAFYLCASSRSQGNEQFFGPGTRLTVL.

This clone was recorded only once. The rearrangement uses TRBV14 and TRBJ2-7; tentative D call: TRBD1 (5 bases). The CDR3 length is 11 residues. Trimming pared 4 bases from V and 4 bases from J, leaving 5 bases between. Germline V gene lookup returns CDR1 SGHDN and CDR2 FVKESK. CDR3 amino acids: CASSPGYEQYF. In DNA form, the CDR3 reads TGTGCCAGCAGCCCAGGGTACGAGCAGTACTTC.

The J gene is TRBJ2-7, the V gene TRBV7-3; TRBD2 matches at 10 bases. Germline V CDR1 and CDR2: SGHTA, FQGTGA. The CDR3 has 15 residues. V was clipped by 2 bases and J by 4 bases; unmatched bases: 5. The DNA of the CDR3 is TGTGCCAGCAGCTTACAGTCTAGCGGGGGATACGAGCAGTACTTC. This encodes CASSLQSSGGYEQYF.

J is TRBJ2-7 and V is TRBV19; TRBD1 matches 9 bases. The CDR3 extends over 14 amino acids. Trimming took 5 bases from V and 2 from J; bases not matched to a gene: 4. Germline CDR1 reads LNHDA; CDR2 reads SQIVND (reference sequence). CDR3 protein: CASSDRDRAYEQYF. As DNA, the CDR3 is TGTGCCAGTAGTGACCGGGACAGGGCCTACGAGCAGTACTTC.

V is TRBV7-9 and J is TRBJ1-6; tentative D call: TRBD1 (6 bases). Germline V gene data show CDR1 as SEHNR and CDR2 as FQNEAQ (reference sequence). V lost 0 bases and J 9 bases, leaving 12 bases between the germline ends. This CDR3 has 15 amino acids. The CDR3 sequence is CASSLAAGGRSPLHF. The CDR3 DNA reads TGTGCCAGCAGCTTAGCGGCGGGGGGCCGTTCACCCCTCCACTTT.

The rearrangement joins TRBV7-2 to TRBJ2-3, with 13 bases matching TRBD2. CDR1 SGHTA and CDR2 FQGNSA come from the germline V gene. V was clipped by 5 bases and J by 3 bases; unmatched bases: 5. The CDR3 spans 16 residues. As DNA, the CDR3 is TGTGCCAGCAGCGTACAGGGACTAGCGGGGACAGATACGCAGTATTTT. Translating gives CASSVQGLAGTDTQYF.

This clone has a handful of counts. The chain recombines TRBV4-2 with TRBJ1-2, with TRBD1 matching 7 bases. Germline V gene lookup returns CDR1 LGHNA and CDR2 YNFKEQ. Trimming at V came to 2 bases and at J to 4 bases, leaving 7 bases not matched to a gene. This CDR3 spans 15 amino acids. This CDR3 is CASSQPEQGSYGYTF. The CDR3 DNA is TGTGCCAGCAGCCAACCCGAACAGGGGTCCTATGGCTACACCTTC.

This clone appeared a single time. The CDR3 spells CATSRAAGALGNSPLHF. CDR3 coding DNA: TGTGCCACCAGCAGAGCCGCAGGGGCCCTGGGAAATTCACCCCTCCACTTT. This sequence joins TRBV15 and TRBJ1-6; tentative D call: TRBD1 (6 bases). Germline V lookup: CDR1 LNHNV, CDR2 YYDKDF (reference sequence). The V gene lost 1 base and the J gene lost 7 bases, with 17 bases spanning the gap. The CDR3 loop spans 17 amino acids.

The V gene is TRBV28, the J gene TRBJ1-2; 7 nucleotides match TRBD1. The V gene's germline CDR1 is MDHEN and CDR2 SYDVKM. The junction had 13 bases not matched to a gene; V was cut back by 2 bases and J by 4 bases. CDR3 length: 17 amino acids. CDR3 loop: CASSLASRGTGGYGYTF. The DNA of the CDR3 is TGTGCCAGCAGTTTAGCAAGCAGGGGGACCGGGGGCTATGGCTACACCTTC.

V usage is TRBV12-3 or TRBV12-4 and J usage is TRBJ2-7, with D unclear. The V end lost 3 bases, the J end lost 6 bases, and 9 bases lay between the germline ends. The CDR3 totals 12 residues. The DNA of the CDR3 is TGTGCCAGCAGTTTTGAGGTGGGCGAGCAGTACTTC. It specifies CASSFEVGEQYF.

This clone has only one observation. This sequence joins TRBV4-3 and TRBJ2-1; TRBD1 matches at 7 bases. The CDR3 loop spans 14 amino acids. CDR1 LGHNA and CDR2 YSLEER come from the germline V gene. V was pared by 1 base and J by 6 bases, with 3 bases of the junction left unmatched. This CDR3 reads CASSQADRANEQFF. CDR3 DNA sequence: TGCGCCAGCAGCCAAGCCGACAGGGCCAATGAGCAGTTCTTC.

CDR3 sequence (DNA): TGTGCCACCAGCAGAGATCCCGCCAGGGCTAATCAGCCCCAGCATTTT. This gives the protein CATSRDPARANQPQHF. This chain connects TRBV15 to TRBJ1-5; TRBD1 is a possible D gene (5 bases). With 0 bases removed from V and 4 bases from J, the gap between germline ends came to 13 bases. The CDR3 extends over 16 amino acids. Germline-derived CDR1 and CDR2 are LNHNV and YYDKDF (reference sequence).

The V and J genes are TRBV19 and TRBJ2-7, with 14 bases identical to TRBD2. This CDR3 comprises 16 residues. V dropped 1 base and J dropped 2; count of bases not matched to a gene: 1. Germline V lookup: CDR1 LNHDA, CDR2 SQIVND (reference sequence). The CDR3: CASSIGLAGGPYEQYF. CDR3 bases: TGTGCCAGTAGTATAGGACTAGCGGGAGGGCCCTACGAGCAGTACTTC.